Below are 7 T cell receptor beta chains sequenced from a single sample in a study of siplizumab effects on memory and regulatory T cells. Cells from the mixed lymphocyte reaction underwent coculture for under seven days at 37 degrees C. These receptors have no identified antigens. Some clones are missing from TCRdb's copy, which holds only in-frame ones; the method was immunoSEQ multiplex PCR. The repertoire has approximately 9,600 clones, about 45% of them found once; the top ten carry approximately 22%. The sample taken for sequencing was CFSE-low (dividing) CD4+ T cells sorted from an allogeneic mixed lymphocyte reaction. The receptors derive from a human donor in good health; the cells came from an allogeneic mixed lymphocyte reaction.

The chain recombines TRBV18 with TRBJ1-1, with a tentative D call TRBD1 (6 bases). Germline CDR1 and CDR2: KGHSH and LQKENI. This CDR3 spans 15 amino acids. Trimming removed 3 bases at V and 0 bases at J, with 11 bases between. CDR3 bases: TGTGCCAGCTCACCTCCCGACAGGCTGAACACTGAAGCTTTCTTT. This encodes CASSPPDRLNTEAFF.

The chain couples TRBV7-2 to TRBJ2-1, with 11 bases aligning to TRBD2. The CDR3 spans 16 residues. J was trimmed by 7 bases and V by 1 base; bases with no gene match: 6. Germline lookup yields CDR1 SGHTA and CDR2 FQGNSA. The CDR3 protein is CASSLVGTSGTNEQFF. The CDR3 region has the DNA TGTGCCAGCAGCTTAGTAGGGACTAGCGGAACTAATGAGCAGTTCTTC.

The chain employs TRBV28 and TRBJ2-5; D remains ambiguous. CDR3 length equals 14 residues. V was shortened by 10 bases and J by 2 bases, with 17 bases between the two germline ends. CDR1 is MDHEN and CDR2 is SYDVKM in the germline V gene. The CDR3 reads CATSSRPFQETQYF. CDR3 nucleotide sequence: TGTGCCACCTCTTCAAGGCCTTTTCAAGAGACCCAGTACTTC.

The genes are TRBV9 and TRBJ2-1; TRBD1 is a possible D gene (6 bases). Trimming removed 2 bases from V and 1 base from J, with 16 bases in between. The CDR3 length is 17 residues. Per germline, CDR1 SGDLS and CDR2 YYNGEE. The CDR3 loop is CASSVKLGQGSYNEQFF. In DNA, the CDR3 is TGTGCCAGCAGCGTTAAGTTAGGGCAGGGGTCCTACAATGAGCAGTTCTTC.

The V call is TRBV7-3, the J call TRBJ2-5, with 7 bases aligning to TRBD2. The germline CDR1 and CDR2 sequences are SGHTA and FQGTGA. The CDR3 is 14 amino acids. The V segment lost 4 bases and the J segment 2 bases; nucleotides outside the gene matches: 4. The CDR3 DNA sequence: TGTGCCAGCAGCTGGGGCGGGAGACAAGAGACCCAGTACTTC. Translation: CASSWGGRQETQYF.

This clone was seen a handful of times. The chain recombines TRBV28 with TRBJ1-5; D is unclear. The CDR3 runs to 13 residues. The V and J ends lost 8 bases and 4 bases respectively, with 12 bases between them. CDR1 and CDR2 from the germline V gene are MDHEN and SYDVKM. The CDR3 reads CASWSYRNQPQHF. The CDR3 DNA follows: TGTGCCAGCTGGAGCTATCGGAATCAGCCCCAGCATTTT.

The chain recombines TRBV15 with TRBJ2-7; 11 bases agree with TRBD2. The ends lost 6 bases at V and 3 bases at J; junction bases unmatched: 10. This CDR3 is built from 16 residues. The germline V gene has CDR1 LNHNV and CDR2 YYDKDF (reference sequence). The CDR3 DNA follows: TGTGCCACCAGGAACACCGGGACTAGCGGCGGCTACGAGCAGTACTTC. This sequence encodes CATRNTGTSGGYEQYF.